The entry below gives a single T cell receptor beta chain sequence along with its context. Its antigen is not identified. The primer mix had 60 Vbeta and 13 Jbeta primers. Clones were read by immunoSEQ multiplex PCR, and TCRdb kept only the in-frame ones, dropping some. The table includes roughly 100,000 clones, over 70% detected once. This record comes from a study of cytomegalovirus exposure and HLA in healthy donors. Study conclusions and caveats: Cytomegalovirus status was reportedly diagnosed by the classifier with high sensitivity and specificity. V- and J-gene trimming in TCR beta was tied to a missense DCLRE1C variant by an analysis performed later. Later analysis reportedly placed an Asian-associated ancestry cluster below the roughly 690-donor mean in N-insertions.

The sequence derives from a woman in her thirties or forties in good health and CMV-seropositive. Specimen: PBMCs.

This chain's CDR3 is CASSLVSGSTETQYF. DNA of the CDR3: TGTGCCAGCAGCTTAGTCTCCGGGAGCACAGAGACCCAGTACTTC. The chain links TRBV7-8 to TRBJ2-5, with D tentatively TRBD2 (6 bases). Germline values: CDR1 SGHVS, CDR2 FQNEAQ. The V end lost 1 base, the J end lost 4 bases, and 13 bases lay between the germline ends. The CDR3 has 15 amino acids.